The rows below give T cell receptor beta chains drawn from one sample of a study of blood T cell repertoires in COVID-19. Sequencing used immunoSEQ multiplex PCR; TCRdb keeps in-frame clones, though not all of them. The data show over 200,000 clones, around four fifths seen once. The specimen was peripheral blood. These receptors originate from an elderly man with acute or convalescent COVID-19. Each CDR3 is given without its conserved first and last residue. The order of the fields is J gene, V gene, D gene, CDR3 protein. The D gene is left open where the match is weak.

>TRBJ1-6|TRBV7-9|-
ASSLGNSPLH
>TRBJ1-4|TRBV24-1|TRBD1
ATSLRGRHEKLF
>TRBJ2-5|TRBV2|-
ASRRRDRLGGETQY
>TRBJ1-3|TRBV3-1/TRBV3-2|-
ASSQGGINSGNTIY
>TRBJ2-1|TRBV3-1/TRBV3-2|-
ASSQEILSTANEQF
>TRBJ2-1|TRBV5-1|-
ASSPARGTYNEQF
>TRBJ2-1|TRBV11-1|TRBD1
ASSLGVVTGVNEQF
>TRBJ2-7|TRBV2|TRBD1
ASSEGNGQGGDEQY
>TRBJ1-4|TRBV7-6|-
ASSATGSTNEKLF
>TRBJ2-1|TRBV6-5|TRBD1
ASSPTGTGVYEQF
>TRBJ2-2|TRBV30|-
AWSWQANTGELF
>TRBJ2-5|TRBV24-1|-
ATSPGGGTGETQY
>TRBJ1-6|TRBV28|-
ASSEEGGSYNSPLH
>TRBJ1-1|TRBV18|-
ASSPPGGTNTEAF
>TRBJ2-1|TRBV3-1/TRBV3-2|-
ASSQSRANEQF
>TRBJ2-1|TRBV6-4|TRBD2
ASSDWTSGRQNEQF
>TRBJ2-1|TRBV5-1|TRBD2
ASSLASGSVSYNEQF
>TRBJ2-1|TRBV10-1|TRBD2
ASLRWASGVSEQF
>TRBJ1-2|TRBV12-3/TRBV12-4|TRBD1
ASSLDRVGYT
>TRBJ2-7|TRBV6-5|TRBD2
ASRAGSGAAYEQY
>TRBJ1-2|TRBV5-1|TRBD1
ASSLTGTGGTGYT
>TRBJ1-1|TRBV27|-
ASSLSAGMNTEAF
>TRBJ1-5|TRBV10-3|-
AITPSSNQPQH
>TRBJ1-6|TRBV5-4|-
ASSLEGYDSPLH
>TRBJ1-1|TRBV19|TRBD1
ASSIIGTGGTEAF
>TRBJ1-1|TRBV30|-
AWSVARVFRSVGTEAF
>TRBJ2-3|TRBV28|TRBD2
ASSQTSGDRTDTQY
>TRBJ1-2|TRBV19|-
ASSIAGNGYT
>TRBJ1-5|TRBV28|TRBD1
AARGTVASQPQH
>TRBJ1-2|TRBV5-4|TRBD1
ASSTGQGFSDYGYT
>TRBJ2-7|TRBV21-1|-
ASSTGQGGAYEQY
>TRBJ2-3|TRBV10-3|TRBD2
AISSALAGGTDTQY
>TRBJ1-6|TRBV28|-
ASRSGQPSSPLH
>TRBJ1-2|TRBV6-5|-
ASTAGGPPNYGYT
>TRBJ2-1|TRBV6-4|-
ASSDYGAGHNEQF
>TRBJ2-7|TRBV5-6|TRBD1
ASSQSGDSTYEQY
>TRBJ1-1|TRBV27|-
ASSYRGNAEAF
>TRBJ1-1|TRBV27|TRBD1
ASSLDRGRGYTEAF
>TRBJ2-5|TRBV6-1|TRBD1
ASSDQQGVGETQY
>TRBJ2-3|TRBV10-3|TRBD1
AISVTGTGTGGVTQY
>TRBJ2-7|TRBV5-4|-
ASSLAQTYEQY
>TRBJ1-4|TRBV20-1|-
SATANEKLF
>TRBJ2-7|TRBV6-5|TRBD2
ASRLADLYEQY
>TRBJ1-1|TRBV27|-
ASSLSTGKTEAF
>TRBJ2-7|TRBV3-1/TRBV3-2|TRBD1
ASSQGDRAGEQY
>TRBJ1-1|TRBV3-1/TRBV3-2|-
ASSRTLNTEAF
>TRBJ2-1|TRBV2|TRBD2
ASKLHSGGADEQF
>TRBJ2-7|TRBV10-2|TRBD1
ASRAGQGLYEQY
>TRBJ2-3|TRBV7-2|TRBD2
ASSRGRGVVADTQY
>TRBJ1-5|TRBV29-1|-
SVSGQTNQPQH
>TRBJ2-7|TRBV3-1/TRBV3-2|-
ASSQGRWGGYEQY
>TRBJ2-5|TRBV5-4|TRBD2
ASSLIAGGSETQY
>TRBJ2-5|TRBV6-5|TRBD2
ASSQLAGEETQY
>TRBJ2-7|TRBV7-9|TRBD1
ASSFPGQGSMEQY